Below are 30 T cell receptor beta chains sequenced from a single sample in a study of OX40 agonist ivuxolimab in advanced cancers. Repertoires were generated with immunoSEQ multiplex PCR, while TCRdb's copy carries only in-frame clones and drops some. The sample has 55,000 to 75,000 clones, 91% seen once. The sequenced sample was CD4+ or CD8+ T cells sorted from blood, obtained in a trial of the OX40 agonist ivuxolimab. The receptor source for this set is an adult with an advanced solid tumor such as melanoma, head and neck, liver or kidney cancer.

The chain is built from TRBV29-1 and TRBJ2-1; 12 bases are shared with TRBD2. CDR3 length: 15 amino acids. Germline loops: CDR1 SQVTM, CDR2 ANQGSEA. The junction had 2 bases not matched to a gene; V was cut back by 1 base and J by 4 bases. For the CDR3, the DNA is TGCAGCGTTGAAGGGACTAGCGGGGAATACAATGAGCAGTTCTTC. As protein: CSVEGTSGEYNEQFF.

CDR3 residues: CASSFSGADSYNEQFF. The CDR3 region has the DNA TGTGCCAGCAGTTTTTCAGGGGCCGACTCCTACAATGAGCAGTTCTTC. V and J are TRBV27 and TRBJ2-1; D might be TRBD1 (6 bases). V shed 3 bases and J shed 0 bases, with 12 bases lying between them. CDR1 MNHEY and CDR2 SMNVEV come from the germline V gene (reference sequence). The CDR3 sequence is 16 residues long.

The chain has TRBV2 and TRBJ2-1; 9 positions agree with TRBD2. V shed 5 bases and J 4 bases; nucleotides not matched to a gene: 12. The CDR3 consists of 17 residues. The germline V gene has CDR1 SNHLY and CDR2 FYNNEI. The CDR3 loop is CASSTPRGGEGYNEQFF. DNA for the CDR3: TGTGCCAGCAGTACACCCCGCGGGGGGGAGGGTTACAATGAGCAGTTCTTC.

This chain joins TRBV19 and TRBJ2-4, with 9 bases matching TRBD1. Germline V gene lookup returns CDR1 LNHDA and CDR2 SQIVND (reference sequence). The CDR3 covers 16 residues. With 3 bases clipped from V and 1 base from J, the junction kept 4 bases outside the gene matches. Here the CDR3 DNA reads TGTGCCAGTAGTATTGGACAGGGGATGGCCAAAAACATTCAGTACTTC. Translated: CASSIGQGMAKNIQYF. Combining the CDR3 with reference TRBV19 and TRBJ2-4 gives the whole variable domain DGGITQSPKYLFRKEGQNVTLSCEQNLNHDAMYWYRQDPGQGLRLIYYSQIVNDFQKGDIAEGYSVSREKKESFPLTVTSAQKNPTAFYLCASSIGQGMAKNIQYFGAGTRLSVL.

The V gene is TRBV6-5, the J gene TRBJ2-5; TRBD1 matches at 7 bases. Trimming at V came to 6 bases and at J to 2 bases, leaving 9 bases not matched to a gene. The germline CDR1 and CDR2 sequences are MNHEY and SVGAGI. This CDR3 has 15 residues. In DNA form, the CDR3 reads TGTGCCAGCAGCTTCCTAACGGGACAGCAAGAGACCCAGTACTTC. Its translation is CASSFLTGQQETQYF.

V is TRBV27 and J is TRBJ2-1; TRBD2 might be the D (5 bases). Germline V lookup: CDR1 MNHEY, CDR2 SMNVEV (reference sequence). This CDR3 has 12 amino acids. V lost 6 bases to trimming and J lost 8 bases, with 11 bases between them. The CDR3: CASRRRGDEQFF. The CDR3 DNA is TGTGCCAGCAGACGTCGGGGAGATGAGCAGTTCTTC.

V usage is TRBV28 and J usage is TRBJ2-7; 7 bases are shared with TRBD2. The CDR3 covers 14 residues. Germline CDR1 is MDHEN and CDR2 is SYDVKM. V lost 2 bases, J lost 0 bases, and 1 base stayed unmatched. The CDR3 sequence is CASSLLADSYEQYF. The CDR3 DNA follows: TGTGCCAGCAGTTTACTAGCGGACTCCTACGAGCAGTACTTC. The entire variable domain, with the rest obtained from reference TRBV28 and TRBJ2-7, is as follows: DVKVTQSSRYLVKRTGEKVFLECVQDMDHENMFWYRQDPGLGLRLIYFSYDVKMKEKGDIPEGYSVSREKKERFSLILESASTNQTSMYLCASSLLADSYEQYFGPGTRLTVT.

This clone appeared a single time. The chain links TRBV5-6 to TRBJ2-1; TRBD2 aligns across 12 bases. V shed 0 bases and J 3 bases; nucleotides not matched to a gene: 1. CDR1 is SGHDT and CDR2 is YYEEEE in the germline V gene. This CDR3 spans 16 amino acids. In DNA form, the CDR3 reads TGTGCCAGCAGCTTGGAGACTAGCGGGAGCTACAATGAGCAGTTCTTC. It codes for CASSLETSGSYNEQFF.

The V and J genes are TRBV28 and TRBJ2-1, with 9 bases lining up with TRBD2. Trimming cost V 6 bases and J 3 bases; bases outside gene matches: 6. The CDR3 runs to 15 residues. Germline V gene lookup returns CDR1 MDHEN and CDR2 SYDVKM. DNA for the CDR3: TGTGCCAGCAGGCAACTAGCGGGCATCTACAATGAGCAGTTCTTC. It translates to CASRQLAGIYNEQFF.

This clone was seen only once. The chain has TRBV7-9 and TRBJ2-7; TRBD2 matches at 9 bases. V dropped 1 base and J dropped 5; count of bases not matched to a gene: 6. There are 15 residues in the CDR3. Germline CDR1 SEHNR, CDR2 FQNEAQ (reference sequence). This CDR3 is CASSLGAGGVDEQYF. The CDR3 nucleotides are TGTGCCAGCAGCTTAGGAGCGGGAGGTGTCGACGAGCAGTACTTC.

V is TRBV27 and J is TRBJ2-2; D is unresolved. The V gene's germline CDR1 is MNHEY and CDR2 SMNVEV (reference sequence). The V end lost 0 bases, the J end lost 5 bases, and 7 bases lay between the germline ends. CDR3 length: 14 residues. The CDR3 bases are TGTGCCAGCAGTTTATCGATGGGTACCGGGGAGCTGTTTTTT. Translation gives CASSLSMGTGELFF.

J is TRBJ2-7 and V is TRBV28; TRBD1 or TRBD2 may be the D gene (5 bases each). V lost 5 bases, J lost 6 bases, and 14 bases lay in between. From germline, CDR1 is MDHEN and CDR2 SYDVKM. The CDR3 has 13 residues. The DNA of the CDR3 is TGTGCCAGCAGTCCCCTGGGTGGGGGCGAGCAGTACTTC. Its translation is CASSPLGGGEQYF.

The chain couples TRBV18 to TRBJ2-7; no reliable D call. V was clipped by 5 bases and J by 2 bases, with 10 bases between them. The CDR3 length is 13 residues. Germline loops: CDR1 KGHSH, CDR2 LQKENI. CDR3 sequence reads: CASSMGTTYEQYF. Written as DNA, the CDR3 is TGTGCCAGCTCAATGGGAACGACCTACGAGCAGTACTTC.

The CDR3 here is CASSEGAGQPQHF. The CDR3 DNA reads TGTGCCAGCAGCGAGGGGGCTGGACAGCCCCAGCATTTT. This chain connects TRBV6-4 to TRBJ1-5, with 7 bases aligning to TRBD1. Germline trimming cut 6 bases from V and 7 bases from J; bases unmatched to any gene: 6. Germline V gene sequence: CDR1 MRHNA, CDR2 SNTAGT. This CDR3 contains 13 residues.

The chain employs TRBV6-1 and TRBJ2-2; TRBD2 matches at 10 bases. Germline V CDR1 and CDR2: MNHNS, SASEGT. V trimming: 1 base; J trimming: 6 bases; junction bases outside the gene matches: 2. This CDR3 contains 15 residues. CDR3 bases: TGTGCCAGCAGTGAAGACCTAGCGGGAGCCGGGGAGCTGTTTTTT. Its protein is CASSEDLAGAGELFF.

The chain joins TRBV10-2 to TRBJ1-5, with 10 bases fitting TRBD1. Per the germline V gene, CDR1 is WSHSY and CDR2 is SAAADI. This CDR3 comprises 15 residues. The junction had 7 bases not matched to a gene; V was cut back by 4 bases and J by 7 bases. CDR3 in DNA: TGCGCCAGCAGTGTGACAGGGGGCGCGTTCCAGCCCCAGCATTTT. Its protein product is CASSVTGGAFQPQHF.

CDR3 residues: CASRLGGNTEAFF. The DNA of the CDR3 is TGCGCCAGCAGACTAGGTGGCAACACTGAAGCTTTCTTT. The V gene is TRBV4-1, the J gene TRBJ1-1, with D hard to call. Looked up from germline, CDR1 is MGHRA and CDR2 is YSYEKL. V lost 6 bases and J lost 2, with 10 bases in between. The CDR3 contains 13 residues.

The chain uses TRBV27 and TRBJ2-1; D is ambiguous. The CDR3 extends over 14 amino acids. V gave up 1 base and J gave up 7 bases, with 11 bases separating them. The germline V gene has CDR1 MNHEY and CDR2 SMNVEV (reference sequence). The CDR3 protein is CASSLFVKYNEQFF. Here the CDR3 DNA reads TGTGCCAGCAGTTTATTTGTCAAATATAATGAGCAGTTCTTC.

The chain carries TRBV6-5 and TRBJ1-1; a weak D match, TRBD1 (6 bases). Germline-derived CDR1 and CDR2 are MNHEY and SVGAGI. The CDR3 is 14 residues long. The ends were cut back, 4 bases at V and 4 bases at J, with 13 bases in the middle. CDR3 sequence reads: CASSLGATGTEAFF. CDR3 bases: TGTGCCAGCAGTTTGGGGGCAACGGGCACTGAAGCTTTCTTT.

This clone was seen a single time. The chain joins TRBV7-3 to TRBJ2-1; D is uncertain. The CDR3 runs 13 residues. Germline V gene sequence: CDR1 SGHTA, CDR2 FQGTGA. Trimming took 5 bases from V and 6 from J, leaving 11 bases between them. The CDR3 DNA reads TGTGCCAGCAGCGTCGGAGCCGGCAATGAGCAGTTCTTC. The encoded protein is CASSVGAGNEQFF.

The CDR3 is CASSSEGGTYNEQFF. The CDR3 DNA reads TGCGCCAGCAGCTCAGAGGGGGGTACCTACAATGAGCAGTTCTTC. This sequence joins TRBV5-1 and TRBJ2-1; D may match TRBD1 or TRBD2 (6 bases each). V lost 3 bases and J lost 2, with 12 bases in between. Germline CDR1 is SGHRS and CDR2 is YFSETQ. The CDR3 length is 15 residues. Using reference TRBV5-1 and TRBJ2-1 for the parts outside the CDR3, the full variable domain is KAGVTQTPRYLIKTRGQQVTLSCSPISGHRSVSWYQQTPGQGLQFLFEYFSETQRNKGNFPGRFSGRQFSNSRSEMNVSTLELGDSALYLCASSSEGGTYNEQFFGPGTRLTVL.

CDR3 loop: CASRLGRYERECEQFF. The CDR3 region has the DNA TGTGCAAGTCGCTTAGGGAGGTACGAGCGGGAATGTGAGCAGTTCTTC. V is TRBV12-2 and J is TRBJ2-1; the D call TRBD2 from the table was never checked on the DNA. TRBV12-2 is labeled a pseudogene. CDR3 length: 16 amino acids.

This CDR3 reads CASSAGAASYEQYF. Written as DNA, the CDR3 is TGTGCCAGCAGTGCGGGGGCCGCGTCCTACGAGCAGTACTTC. This chain links TRBV2 with TRBJ2-7; possibly TRBD1 or TRBD2 for D (6 bases each). Looked up from germline, CDR1 is SNHLY and CDR2 is FYNNEI. V dropped 4 bases and J dropped 1 base, with 11 bases sitting between them. This CDR3 comprises 14 residues.

The gene calls are TRBV29-1 and TRBJ2-7, with D unclear. V lost 4 bases and J 2 bases, leaving 9 bases between the germline ends. In germline, CDR1 is SQVTM, CDR2 ANQGSEA. This CDR3 is built from 12 residues. CDR3 nucleotide sequence: TGCAGCGTTGGGGCTGCTCCCTACGAGCAGTACTTC. Translating it yields CSVGAAPYEQYF.

The V call is TRBV2, the J call TRBJ2-5, with 9 bases identical to TRBD2. V shed 7 bases and J 2 bases; nucleotides not matched to a gene: 11. CDR1 is SNHLY and CDR2 is FYNNEI in the germline V gene. The CDR3 is 16 residues long. The chain's CDR3 is CASNIPGTSSQETQYF. The CDR3 DNA is TGTGCCAGCAATATTCCCGGGACTAGCTCACAAGAGACCCAGTACTTC.

This clone came up once. The genes are TRBV5-8 and TRBJ1-2; weak D call: TRBD1 (6 bases). V was clipped by 2 bases and J by 4 bases, with 12 bases between them. CDR3 size: 14 residues. CDR1 and CDR2 (germline): SGHTS, YDEGEE. In nucleotides, the CDR3 is TGTGCCAGCAGCTTCGGAGGGGGTGGCTATGGCTACACCTTC. It is translated as CASSFGGGGYGYTF.

The chain joins TRBV30 to TRBJ2-1; TRBD1 matches 7 bases. The V gene's germline CDR1 is GTSNPN and CDR2 SVGIG (reference sequence). Trimming cost V 4 bases and J 0 bases; bases outside gene matches: 6. The CDR3 is made up of 15 amino acids. CDR3 residues: CAWTIQGISYNEQFF. The CDR3 DNA reads TGTGCCTGGACAATACAGGGGATCTCCTACAATGAGCAGTTCTTC.

The chain combines TRBV28 with TRBJ2-1; 9 nucleotides agree with TRBD2. CDR1 is MDHEN, CDR2 SYDVKM, per germline. V gave up 6 bases and J gave up 0 bases; unmatched junction bases: 3. CDR3 size: 15 residues. The DNA of the CDR3 is TGTGCCAGCAGGCTAGCGGGAAGCTCCTACAATGAGCAGTTCTTC. Encoded protein: CASRLAGSSYNEQFF.

The chain is built from TRBV7-8 and TRBJ2-7; 9 bases line up with TRBD2. There are 17 residues in the CDR3. The V and J ends lost 4 bases and 2 bases, in that order; junction bases with no gene match: 12. Germline assignment: CDR1 SGHVS and CDR2 FQNEAQ. The CDR3, as DNA: TGTGCCAGCAGCTCAGGAAGGGGGGTAGCGGGAGCCTACGAGCAGTACTTC. Translated: CASSSGRGVAGAYEQYF. The entire variable domain, with the rest obtained from reference TRBV7-8 and TRBJ2-7, is as follows: GAGVSQSPRYKVAKRGQDVALRCDPISGHVSLFWYQQALGQGPEFLTYFQNEAQLDKSGLPSDRFFAERPEGSVSTLKIQRTQQEDSAVYLCASSSGRGVAGAYEQYFGPGTRLTVT.

A word on this clone: The sample holds other DNA sequences that translate to the same CDR3. This sequence joins TRBV28 and TRBJ2-1; no definite D call. Germline CDR1 MDHEN, CDR2 SYDVKM. The CDR3 length is 16 residues. Trimming took off 0 bases at V and 0 bases at J, with 9 bases between the two ends. CDR3 loop: CASSLWGGSSYNEQFF. The CDR3 region has the DNA TGTGCCAGCAGTTTATGGGGCGGAAGCTCCTACAATGAGCAGTTCTTC.